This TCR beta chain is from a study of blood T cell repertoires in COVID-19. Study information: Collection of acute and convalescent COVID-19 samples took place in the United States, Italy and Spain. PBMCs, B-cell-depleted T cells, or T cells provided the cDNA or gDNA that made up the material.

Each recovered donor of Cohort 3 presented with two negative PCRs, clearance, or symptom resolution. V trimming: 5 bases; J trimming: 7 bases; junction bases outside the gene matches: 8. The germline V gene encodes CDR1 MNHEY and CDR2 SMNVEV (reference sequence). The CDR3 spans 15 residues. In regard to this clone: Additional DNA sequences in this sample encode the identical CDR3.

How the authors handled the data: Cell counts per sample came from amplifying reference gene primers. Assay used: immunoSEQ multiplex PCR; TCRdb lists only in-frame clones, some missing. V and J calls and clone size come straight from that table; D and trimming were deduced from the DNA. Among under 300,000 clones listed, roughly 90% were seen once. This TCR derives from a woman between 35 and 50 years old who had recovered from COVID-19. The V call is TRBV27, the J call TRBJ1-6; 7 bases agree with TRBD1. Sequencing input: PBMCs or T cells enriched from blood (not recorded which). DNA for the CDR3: TGTGCCAGCAGTCCATTACAGGGGCCCAATTCACCCCTCCACTTT. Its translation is CASSPLQGPNSPLHF.